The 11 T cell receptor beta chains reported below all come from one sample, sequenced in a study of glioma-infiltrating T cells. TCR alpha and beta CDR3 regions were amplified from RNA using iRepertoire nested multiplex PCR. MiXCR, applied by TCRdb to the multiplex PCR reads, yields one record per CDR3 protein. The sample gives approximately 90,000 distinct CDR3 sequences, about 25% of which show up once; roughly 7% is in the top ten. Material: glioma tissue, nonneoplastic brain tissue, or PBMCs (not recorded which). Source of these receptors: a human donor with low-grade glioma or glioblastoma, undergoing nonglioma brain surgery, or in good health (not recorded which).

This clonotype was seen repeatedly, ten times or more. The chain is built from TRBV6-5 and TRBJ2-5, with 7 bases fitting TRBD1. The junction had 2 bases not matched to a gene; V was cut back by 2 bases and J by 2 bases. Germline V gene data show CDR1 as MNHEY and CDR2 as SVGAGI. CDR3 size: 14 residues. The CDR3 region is CASSYGTVQETQYF. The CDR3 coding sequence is TGTGCCAGCAGTTACGGGACAGTACAAGAGACCCAGTACTTC.

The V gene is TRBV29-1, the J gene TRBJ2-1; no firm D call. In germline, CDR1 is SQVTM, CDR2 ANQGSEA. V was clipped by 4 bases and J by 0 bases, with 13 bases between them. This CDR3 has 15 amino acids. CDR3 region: CSVGLSLSSYNEQFF. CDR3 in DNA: TGCAGCGTTGGGCTGTCCCTTAGCTCCTACAATGAGCAGTTCTTC.

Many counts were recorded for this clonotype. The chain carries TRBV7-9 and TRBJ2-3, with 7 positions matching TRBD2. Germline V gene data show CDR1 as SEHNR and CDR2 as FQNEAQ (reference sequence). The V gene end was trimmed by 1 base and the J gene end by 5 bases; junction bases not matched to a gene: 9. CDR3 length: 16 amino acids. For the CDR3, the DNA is TGTGCCAGCAGCTTAGTATCGGGAGGAGGGCGAGATACGCAGTATTTT. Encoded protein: CASSLVSGGGRDTQYF.

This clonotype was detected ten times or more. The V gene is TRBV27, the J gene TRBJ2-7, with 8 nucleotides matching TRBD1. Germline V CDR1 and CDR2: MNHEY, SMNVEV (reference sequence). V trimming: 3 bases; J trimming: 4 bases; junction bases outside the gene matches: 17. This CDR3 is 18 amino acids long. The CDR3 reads CASSFKTGAVLGLYEQYF. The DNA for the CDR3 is TGTGCCAGCAGTTTTAAGACAGGGGCGGTTTTGGGGTTGTACGAGCAGTACTTC.

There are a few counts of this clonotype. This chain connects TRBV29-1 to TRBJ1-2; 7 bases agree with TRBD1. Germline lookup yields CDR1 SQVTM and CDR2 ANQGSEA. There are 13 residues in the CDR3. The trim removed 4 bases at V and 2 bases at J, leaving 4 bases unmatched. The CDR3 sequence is CSVAAGGNYGYTF. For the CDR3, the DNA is TGCAGCGTTGCGGCAGGGGGAAACTATGGCTACACCTTC.

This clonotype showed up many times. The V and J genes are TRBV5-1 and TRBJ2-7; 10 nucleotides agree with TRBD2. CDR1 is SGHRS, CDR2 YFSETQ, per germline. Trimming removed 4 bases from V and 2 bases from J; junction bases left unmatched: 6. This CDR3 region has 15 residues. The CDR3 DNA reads TGCGCCAGCAGCATAGGACTAGCGGCCACCTACGAGCAGTACTTC. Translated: CASSIGLAATYEQYF.

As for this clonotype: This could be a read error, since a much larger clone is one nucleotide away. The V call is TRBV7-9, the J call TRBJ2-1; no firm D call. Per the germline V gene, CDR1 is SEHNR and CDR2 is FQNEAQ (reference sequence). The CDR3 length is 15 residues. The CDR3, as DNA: TGTGCCAGCAGCTTACGGTCCAACCCCTACAATGAGCAGCTCTTC. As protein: CASSLRSNPYNEQLF.

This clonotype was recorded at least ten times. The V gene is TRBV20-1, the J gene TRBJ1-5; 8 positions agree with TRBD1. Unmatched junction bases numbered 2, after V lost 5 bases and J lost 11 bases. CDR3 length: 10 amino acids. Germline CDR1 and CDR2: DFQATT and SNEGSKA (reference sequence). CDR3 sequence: CSAWDRTQHF. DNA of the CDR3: TGCAGTGCTTGGGACAGGACCCAGCATTTT.

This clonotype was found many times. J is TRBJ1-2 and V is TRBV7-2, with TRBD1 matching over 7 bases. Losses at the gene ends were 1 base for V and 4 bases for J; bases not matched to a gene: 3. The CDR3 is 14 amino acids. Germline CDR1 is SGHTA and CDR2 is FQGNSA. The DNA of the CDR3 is TGTGCCAGCAGCTTAGGACGGACAGGCTATGGCTACACCTTC. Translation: CASSLGRTGYGYTF.

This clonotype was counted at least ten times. The CDR3 sequence is CASSHHSGASTDTQYF. The CDR3 DNA reads as TGTGCCAGCAGCCACCACAGCGGGGCTAGCACAGATACGCAGTATTTT. The chain employs TRBV3-1 and TRBJ2-3; 7 positions match TRBD2. Germline V gene lookup returns CDR1 LGHDT and CDR2 YNNKEL (reference sequence). Trimming removed 3 bases from V and 0 bases from J; junction bases left unmatched: 6. The CDR3 is 16 amino acids.

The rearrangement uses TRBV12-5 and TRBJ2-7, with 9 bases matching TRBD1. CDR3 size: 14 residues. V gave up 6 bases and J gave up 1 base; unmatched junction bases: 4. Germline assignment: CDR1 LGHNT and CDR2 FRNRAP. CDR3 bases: TGTGCTAGTGGCTCGACAGGGGGATCCTACGAGCAGTACTTC. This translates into CASGSTGGSYEQYF.